This TCR beta chain was recorded in a study of T cells after yellow fever vaccination. 5'RACE template switching produced TCR cDNA carrying a universal primer site and UMIs. TCRdb recomputed calls from the 5' RACE reads with MiXCR, one row per CDR3 protein. Of about 160,000 distinct CDR3 sequences listed, around 7% are singletons. This clonotype was found many times. V shed 4 bases and J shed 2 bases, with 11 bases lying between them. CDR1 is SEHNR and CDR2 is FQNEAQ in the germline V gene (reference sequence). The CDR3 is 14 residues long. This chain connects TRBV7-9 to TRBJ2-5; unclear D gene. This TCR was recovered from a man younger than 35 who received the YFV17D yellow fever vaccine. Source: CD4+ T cells sorted from PBMCs, taken 5 days after the first yellow fever vaccination. The CDR3 sequence is CASSYWAVQETQYF. CDR3 in DNA: TGTGCCAGCAGCTATTGGGCCGTGCAAGAGACCCAGTACTTC. The variable domain in full, completed from reference TRBV7-9 and TRBJ2-5, reads DTGVSQNPRHKITKRGQNVTFRCDPISEHNRLYWYRQTLGQGPEFLTYFQNEAQLEKSRLLSDRFSAERPKGSFSTLEIQRTEQGDSAMYLCASSYWAVQETQYFGPGTRLLVL.